This TCR beta chain was profiled in a study of blood T cell repertoires in COVID-19. The length of the CDR3 is 14 residues. The germline V gene has CDR1 SGHRS and CDR2 YFSETQ. The V gene lost 1 base and the J gene lost 3 bases, with 10 bases spanning the gap. The repertoire was sequenced with immunoSEQ multiplex PCR; TCRdb's copy has only in-frame clones and lacks some. The table has some 240,000 clones, 84% seen once. Sample: peripheral blood. This sequence was found in a woman aged 35 to 49 who had recovered from COVID-19. The chain links TRBV5-1 to TRBJ1-1; maybe TRBD1 (6 bases). The DNA for the CDR3 is TGCGCCAGCAGCTTGACAGGGTCCTACACTGAAGCTTTCTTT. Protein product: CASSLTGSYTEAFF.